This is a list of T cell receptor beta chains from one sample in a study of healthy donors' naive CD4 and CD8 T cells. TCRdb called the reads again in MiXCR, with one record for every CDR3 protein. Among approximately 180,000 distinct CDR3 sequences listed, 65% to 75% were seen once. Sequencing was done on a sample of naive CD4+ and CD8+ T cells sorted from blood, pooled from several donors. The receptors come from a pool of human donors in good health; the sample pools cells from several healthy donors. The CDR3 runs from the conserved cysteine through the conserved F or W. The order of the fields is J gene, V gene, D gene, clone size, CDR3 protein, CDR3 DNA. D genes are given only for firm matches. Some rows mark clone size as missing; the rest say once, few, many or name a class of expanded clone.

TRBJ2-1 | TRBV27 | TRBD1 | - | CASSLPTGGKEFF | TGTGCCAGCAGTTTGCCCACAGGGGGCAAGGAGTTCTTC
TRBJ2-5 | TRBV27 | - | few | CASSLSQGRGETQYF | TGTGCCAGCAGTTTATCGCAGGGCAGGGGAGAGACCCAGTACTTC
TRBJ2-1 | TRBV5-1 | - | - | CASSSSPISGRNNEQFF | TGCGCCAGCAGCTCATCGCCTATCTCCGGGAGAAACAATGAGCAGTTCTTC
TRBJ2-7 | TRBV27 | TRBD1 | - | CASSFGTANYEQYF | TGTGCCAGCAGTTTTGGGACAGCTAACTACGAGCAGTACTTC
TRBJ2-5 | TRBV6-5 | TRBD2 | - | CASSWPAGGRETQYF | TGTGCCAGCAGTTGGCCCGCGGGGGGCCGAGAGACCCAGTACTTC
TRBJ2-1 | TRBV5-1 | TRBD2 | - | CASSLGGGIGYNEQFF | TGCGCCAGCAGCTTGGGCGGGGGAATCGGCTACAATGAGCAGTTCTTC
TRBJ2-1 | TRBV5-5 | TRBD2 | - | CASSELAGNYNEQFF | TGTGCCAGCAGCGAGCTAGCGGGGAATTACAATGAGCAGTTCTTC
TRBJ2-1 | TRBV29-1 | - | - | CSVEGGGEMGYNEQFF | TGCAGCGTTGAAGGAGGGGGTGAAATGGGCTACAATGAGCAGTTCTTC
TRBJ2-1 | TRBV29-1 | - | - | CSVDPRAGDEQFF | TGCAGCGTTGACCCCCGGGCCGGGGATGAGCAGTTCTTC
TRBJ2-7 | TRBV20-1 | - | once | CSASDTADHEQYF | TGCAGTGCGAGTGACACGGCCGACCACGAGCAGTACTTC
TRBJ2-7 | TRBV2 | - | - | CASSEHYEQYF | TGTGCCAGCAGTGAGCACTACGAGCAGTACTTC
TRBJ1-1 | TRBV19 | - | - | CASSSKGRWTEAFF | TGTGCCAGTAGTTCGAAGGGCCGGTGGACTGAAGCTTTCTTT
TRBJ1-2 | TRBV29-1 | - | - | CSVQDSYGYTF | TGCAGCGTTCAGGACAGCTATGGCTACACCTTC
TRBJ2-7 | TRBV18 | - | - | CASSPSRSSYEQYF | TGTGCCAGCTCACCCTCTCGAAGCTCCTACGAGCAGTACTTC
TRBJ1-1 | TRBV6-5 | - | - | CASSYASRGKAFF | TGTGCCAGCAGTTACGCATCGAGGGGGAAAGCTTTCTTT
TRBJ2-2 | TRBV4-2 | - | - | CASSQEGLTSGELFF | TGTGCCAGCAGCCAAGAAGGACTCACGTCCGGGGAGCTGTTTTTT
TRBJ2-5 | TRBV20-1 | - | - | CSVTTEQETQYF | TGCAGTGTAACTACGGAACAAGAGACCCAGTACTTC
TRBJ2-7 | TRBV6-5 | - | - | CASSYGWEATESYEQYF | TGTGCCAGCAGTTACGGCTGGGAAGCGACTGAAAGCTACGAGCAGTACTTC
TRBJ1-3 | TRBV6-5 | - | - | CASSYSTRARNTIYF | TGTGCCAGCAGTTACTCGACCAGGGCTCGAAACACCATATATTTT
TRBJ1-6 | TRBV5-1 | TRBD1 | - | CASSRDRQGNNSPLHF | TGCGCCAGCAGCAGGGATCGACAGGGGAATAATTCACCCCTCCACTTT
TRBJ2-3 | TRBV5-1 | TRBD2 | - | CASRERLAGTSDTQYF | TGCGCCAGCAGGGAGAGACTAGCGGGGACCTCAGATACGCAGTATTTT
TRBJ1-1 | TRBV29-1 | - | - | CSVHTGGWDTEAFF | TGCAGCGTGCATACTGGGGGCTGGGACACTGAAGCTTTCTTT
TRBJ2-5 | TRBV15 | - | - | CATSSGTSETQYF | TGTGCCACCAGCAGCGGGACGAGTGAGACCCAGTACTTC
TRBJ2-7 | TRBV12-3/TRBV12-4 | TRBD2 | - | CASSLTVAGAYEQYF | TGTGCCAGCAGTTTAACGGTAGCGGGAGCCTACGAGCAGTACTTC
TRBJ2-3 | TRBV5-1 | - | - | CASSLSRTGFTDTQYF | TGCGCCAGCAGCCTATCAAGGACGGGGTTCACAGATACGCAGTATTTT
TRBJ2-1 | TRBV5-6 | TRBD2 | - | CASSADAGVPYNEQFF | TGTGCCAGCAGCGCGGATGCGGGAGTCCCCTACAATGAGCAGTTCTTC
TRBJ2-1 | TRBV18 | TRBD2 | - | CASSPIAGASEQFF | TGTGCCAGCTCACCGATAGCGGGAGCCAGTGAGCAGTTCTTC
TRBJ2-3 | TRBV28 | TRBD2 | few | CASSPLGLAGRDTQYF | TGTGCCAGCAGTCCACTGGGACTAGCGGGAAGAGATACGCAGTATTTT
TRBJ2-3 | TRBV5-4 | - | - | CASSIPTVTDTQYF | TGTGCCAGCAGCATCCCGACTGTCACAGATACGCAGTATTTT
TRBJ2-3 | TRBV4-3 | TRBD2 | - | CASSMGLVADTQYF | TGCGCCAGCAGCATGGGACTAGTTGCAGATACGCAGTATTTT
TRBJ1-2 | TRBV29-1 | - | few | CSVGQYGYTF | TGCAGCGTTGGTCAGTATGGCTACACCTTC
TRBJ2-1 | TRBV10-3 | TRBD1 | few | CAISGPGQGYNEQFF | TGTGCCATCAGTGGTCCGGGACAGGGCTACAATGAGCAGTTCTTC
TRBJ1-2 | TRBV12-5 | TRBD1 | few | CASGHSPGTGEENGYTF | TGTGCTAGTGGTCACTCTCCCGGGACAGGGGAAGAGAATGGCTACACCTTC
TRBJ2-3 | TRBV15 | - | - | CATSRVRDTTDTQYF | TGTGCCACCAGCAGAGTTCGGGACACTACAGATACGCAGTATTTT
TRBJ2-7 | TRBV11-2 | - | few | CASSGSYEQYF | TGTGCCAGCAGCGGATCCTACGAGCAGTACTTC
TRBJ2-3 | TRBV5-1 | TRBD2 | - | CASSLALAGLTDTQYF | TGCGCCAGCAGCTTGGCTCTAGCGGGCCTCACAGATACGCAGTATTTT
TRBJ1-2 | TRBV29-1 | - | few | CSVEDSEDPKAYGYTF | TGCAGCGTTGAAGATAGTGAGGACCCTAAGGCCTATGGCTACACCTTC
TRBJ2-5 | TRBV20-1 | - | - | CSVKLLSGETQYF | TGCAGTGTCAAGCTACTATCTGGAGAGACCCAGTACTTC
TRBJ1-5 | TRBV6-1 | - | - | CASKGRKNSNQPQHF | TGTGCCAGCAAGGGACGGAAAAATAGCAATCAGCCCCAGCATTTT
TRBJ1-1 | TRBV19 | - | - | CASSLRGQLIEAFF | TGTGCCAGTAGTCTGCGAGGACAGCTAATTGAAGCTTTCTTT
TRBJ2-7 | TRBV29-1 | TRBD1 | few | CSVESRDRPYEQYF | TGCAGCGTTGAATCCCGGGACAGACCCTACGAGCAGTACTTC
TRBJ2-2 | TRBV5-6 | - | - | CASSRPGTTNTGELFF | TGTGCCAGCAGCCGGCCAGGGACAACTAACACCGGGGAGCTGTTTTTT
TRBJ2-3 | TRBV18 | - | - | CASSPPEDTQYF | TGTGCCAGCTCACCACCCGAAGATACGCAGTATTTT
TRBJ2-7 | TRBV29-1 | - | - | CSVDWGNSYEQYF | TGCAGCGTTGACTGGGGCAACTCCTACGAGCAGTACTTC
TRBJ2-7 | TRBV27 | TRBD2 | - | CASSSYRLASSYEQYF | TGTGCCAGCAGCTCTTACCGACTAGCGAGCTCCTACGAGCAGTACTTC
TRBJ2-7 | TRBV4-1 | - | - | CASSQVTETYEQYF | TGCGCCAGCAGCCAAGTAACGGAGACCTACGAGCAGTACTTC
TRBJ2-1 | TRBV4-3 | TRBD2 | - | CASSQVVGDYLYNEQFF | TGCGCCAGCAGCCAAGTTGTAGGGGACTACCTCTACAATGAGCAGTTCTTC
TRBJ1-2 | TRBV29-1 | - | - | CSVATSWGYTF | TGCAGCGTTGCGACAAGCTGGGGCTACACCTTC
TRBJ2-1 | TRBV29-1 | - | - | CSVERLSIIHEQFF | TGCAGCGTTGAACGACTAAGTATTATCCATGAGCAGTTCTTC
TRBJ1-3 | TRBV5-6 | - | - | CASSLETPGNTIYF | TGTGCCAGCAGTCTAGAAACGCCTGGAAACACCATATATTTT
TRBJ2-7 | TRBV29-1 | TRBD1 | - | CSVVGTAYEQYF | TGCAGCGTTGTCGGGACAGCATACGAGCAGTACTTC
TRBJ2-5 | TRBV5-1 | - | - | CASSDQGQETQYF | TGCGCCAGCAGCGACCAGGGCCAAGAGACCCAGTACTTC